This TCR beta chain was profiled in a study of a mutant IDH1 vaccine in newly diagnosed glioma. Assay used: immunoSEQ multiplex PCR; TCRdb lists only in-frame clones, some missing. The profile shows around 24,000 clones, around 80% of them singletons. This clone appeared once. The antigen is not known. The J segment lost 4 bases and the V segment lost 7 bases, leaving 13 bases of the junction unmatched. The CDR3 contains 17 residues. CDR1 is SEHNR, CDR2 FQNEAQ, per germline (reference sequence). Time point: week 11, during vaccination. The investigators gave 300 ug of mutant IDH1 20-mer peptide in each vaccine dose, together with topical imiquimod.

This sequence originates from a man aged 40-50 years with glioma. Sequences were derived from PBMCs, sampled from a glioma patient whose treatment included an IDH1 peptide vaccine. V is TRBV7-9 and J is TRBJ2-6, with TRBD1 matching over 7 bases. The CDR3 reads CASTSRDSDRGANVLTF. Written as DNA, the CDR3 is TGTGCCAGCACCTCCCGGGACAGCGATCGGGGGGCCAACGTCCTGACTTTC.